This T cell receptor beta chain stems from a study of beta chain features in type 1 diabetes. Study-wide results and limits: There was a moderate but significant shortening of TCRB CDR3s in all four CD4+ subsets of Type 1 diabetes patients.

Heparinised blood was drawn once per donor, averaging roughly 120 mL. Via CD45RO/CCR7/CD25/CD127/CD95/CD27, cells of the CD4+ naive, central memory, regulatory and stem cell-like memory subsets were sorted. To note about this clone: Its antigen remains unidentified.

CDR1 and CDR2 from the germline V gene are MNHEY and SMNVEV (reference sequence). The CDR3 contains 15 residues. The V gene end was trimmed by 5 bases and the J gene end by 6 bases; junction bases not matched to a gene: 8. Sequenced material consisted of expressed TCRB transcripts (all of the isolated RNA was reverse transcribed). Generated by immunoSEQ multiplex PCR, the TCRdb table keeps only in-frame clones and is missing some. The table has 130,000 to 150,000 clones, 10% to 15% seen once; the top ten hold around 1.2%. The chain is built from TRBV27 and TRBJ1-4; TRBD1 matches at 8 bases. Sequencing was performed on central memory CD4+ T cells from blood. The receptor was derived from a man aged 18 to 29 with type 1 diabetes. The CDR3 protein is CASSPSQGGDEKLFF. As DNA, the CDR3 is TGTGCCAGCAGTCCTTCACAGGGGGGCGATGAAAAACTGTTTTTT. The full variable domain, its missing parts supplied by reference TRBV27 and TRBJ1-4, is EAQVTQNPRYLITVTGKKLTVTCSQNMNHEYMSWYRQDPGLGLRQIYYSMNVEVTDKGDVPEGYKVSRKEKRNFPLILESPSPNQTSLYFCASSPSQGGDEKLFFGSGTQLSVL.